This TCR beta chain is from a study of cytomegalovirus exposure and HLA in healthy donors. Study-wide points: Productive status was seen about 87% or about 30% of the time for most TCR beta V segments in an earlier analysis. In a later analysis, specific HLA alleles were associated with about 18,000 TCR beta sequences at a 0.05 false discovery rate.

The PCR was carried out with 60 Vbeta primers and 13 Jbeta primers. Sequencing used immunoSEQ multiplex PCR; TCRdb keeps in-frame clones, though not all of them. The data show about 160,000 clones, roughly four fifths seen once. CDR3 length: 14 residues. The germline V and J ends were trimmed by 6 bases and 10 bases, with 16 bases remaining between them. CDR1 is SGHVS, CDR2 FQNEAQ, per germline. A remark on this clone: What it recognizes is unknown.

This sequence was found in a man aged 50-59 years in good health and CMV-seropositive. The chain joins TRBV7-8 to TRBJ1-6; D may be TRBD1 (6 bases). The source material was PBMCs. The CDR3 here is CASSLGAGKSPLHF. CDR3 bases: TGTGCCAGCAGTTTGGGGGCAGGGAAATCACCCCTCCACTTT.